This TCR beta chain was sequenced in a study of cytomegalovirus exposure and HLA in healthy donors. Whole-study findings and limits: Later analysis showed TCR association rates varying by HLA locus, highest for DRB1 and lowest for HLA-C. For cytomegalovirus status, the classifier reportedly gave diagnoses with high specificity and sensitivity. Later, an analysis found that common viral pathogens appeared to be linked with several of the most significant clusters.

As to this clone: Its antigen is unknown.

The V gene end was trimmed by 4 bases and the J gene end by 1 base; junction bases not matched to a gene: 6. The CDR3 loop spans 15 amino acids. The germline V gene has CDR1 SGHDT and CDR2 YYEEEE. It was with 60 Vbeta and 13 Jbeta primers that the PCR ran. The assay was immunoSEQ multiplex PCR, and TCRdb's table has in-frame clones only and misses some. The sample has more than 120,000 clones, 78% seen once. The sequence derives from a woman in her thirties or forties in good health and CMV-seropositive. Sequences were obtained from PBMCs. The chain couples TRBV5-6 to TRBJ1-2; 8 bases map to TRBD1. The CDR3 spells CASSPDRGGNYGYTF. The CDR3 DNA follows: TGTGCCAGCAGCCCCGACAGGGGAGGTAACTATGGCTACACCTTC.